This TCR beta chain was observed in a study of T-cell reconstitution after alpha-beta-depleted transplantation in children. CDR1 is SGHTS, CDR2 YDEGEE, per germline. The V segment lost 1 base and the J segment 5 bases; nucleotides outside the gene matches: 4. The CDR3 runs 14 residues. Ten or more counts support this clonotype. Antigen: not known. It was with unique molecular identifiers that the TCRbeta library was prepared. TCRdb fed the PCR reads into MiXCR, producing one record per CDR3 protein. The repertoire holds approximately 650,000 distinct CDR3 sequences, with around 12% as singletons. General study findings and limits: There were reportedly several hundred expanded graft clones from which alpha-beta T cells came about two months after transplant.

Sequences were derived from PBMCs, sampled before TCRalphabeta/CD19-depleted stem cell transplant. V is TRBV5-8 and J is TRBJ2-5; 8 nucleotides line up with TRBD1. This clonotype originated in a girl aged 2 to 10 with congenital amegakaryocytic thrombocytopenia, due to receive a stem cell transplant. The CDR3 loop is CASSLLTGDETQYF. The DNA of the CDR3 is TGTGCCAGCAGCTTGCTGACAGGGGACGAGACCCAGTACTTC.